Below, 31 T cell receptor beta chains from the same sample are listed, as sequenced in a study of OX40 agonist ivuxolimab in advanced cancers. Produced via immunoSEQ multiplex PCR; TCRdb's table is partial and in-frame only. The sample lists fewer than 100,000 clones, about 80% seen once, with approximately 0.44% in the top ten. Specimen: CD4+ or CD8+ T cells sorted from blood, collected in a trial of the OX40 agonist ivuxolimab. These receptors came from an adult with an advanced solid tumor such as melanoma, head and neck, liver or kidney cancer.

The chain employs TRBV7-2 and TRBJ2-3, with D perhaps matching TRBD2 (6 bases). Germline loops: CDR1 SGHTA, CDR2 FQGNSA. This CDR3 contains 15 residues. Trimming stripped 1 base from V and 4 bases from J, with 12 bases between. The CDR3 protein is CASSLVGGRPDTQYF. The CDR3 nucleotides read TGTGCCAGCAGCTTAGTCGGAGGGCGGCCAGATACGCAGTATTTT. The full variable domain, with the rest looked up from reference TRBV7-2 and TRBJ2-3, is GAGVSQSPSNKVTEKGKDVELRCDPISGHTALYWYRQSLGQGLEFLIYFQGNSAPDKSGLPSDRFSAERTGGSVSTLTIQRTQQEDSAVYLCASSLVGGRPDTQYFGPGTRLTVL.

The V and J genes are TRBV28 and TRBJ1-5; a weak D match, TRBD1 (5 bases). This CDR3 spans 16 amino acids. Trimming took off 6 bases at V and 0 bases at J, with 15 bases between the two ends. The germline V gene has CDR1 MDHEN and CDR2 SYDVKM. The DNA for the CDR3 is TGTGCCAGCAGAACAGGAAAATACCTTAGCAATCAGCCCCAGCATTTT. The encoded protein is CASRTGKYLSNQPQHF.

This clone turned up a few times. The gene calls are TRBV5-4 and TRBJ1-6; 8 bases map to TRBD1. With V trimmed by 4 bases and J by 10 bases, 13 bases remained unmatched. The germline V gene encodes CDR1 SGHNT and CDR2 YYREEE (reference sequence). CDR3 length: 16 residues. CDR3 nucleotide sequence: TGTGCCAGCAGCCCTGGGGTAGGACAGGGAGGCTCACCCCTCCACTTT. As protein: CASSPGVGQGGSPLHF.

The CDR3 nucleotides read TGTGCCAGCAGCTATACAGGGGGCAGGATCCAGCCCCAGCATTTT. Its translation: CASSYTGGRIQPQHF. This rearrangement joins TRBV6-6 to TRBJ1-5, with 9 bases aligning to TRBD1. J lost 7 bases, V lost 6 bases, and 10 bases had no gene match. The CDR3 is 15 residues long. Germline-derived CDR1 and CDR2 are MNHNY and SVGAGI (reference sequence).

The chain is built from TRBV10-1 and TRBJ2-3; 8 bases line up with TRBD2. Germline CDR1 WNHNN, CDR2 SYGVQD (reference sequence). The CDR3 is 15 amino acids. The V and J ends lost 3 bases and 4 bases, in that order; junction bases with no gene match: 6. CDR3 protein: CASSDSGGVPDTQYF. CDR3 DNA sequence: TGCGCCAGCAGTGACAGCGGGGGAGTCCCAGATACGCAGTATTTT.

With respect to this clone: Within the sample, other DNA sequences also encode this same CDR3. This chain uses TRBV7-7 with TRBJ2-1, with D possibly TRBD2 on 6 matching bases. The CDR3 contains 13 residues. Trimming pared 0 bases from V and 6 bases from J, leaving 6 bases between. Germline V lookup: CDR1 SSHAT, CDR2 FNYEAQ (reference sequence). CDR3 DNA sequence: TGTGCCAGCAGCTTAGCGGGGGGCAATGAGCAGTTCTTC. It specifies CASSLAGGNEQFF.

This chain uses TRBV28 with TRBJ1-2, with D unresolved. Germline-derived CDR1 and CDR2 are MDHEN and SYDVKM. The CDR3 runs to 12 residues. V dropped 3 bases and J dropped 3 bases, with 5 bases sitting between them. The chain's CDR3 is CASSFEDYGYTF. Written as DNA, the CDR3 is TGTGCCAGCAGTTTTGAGGACTATGGCTACACCTTC.

In DNA, the CDR3 is TGCGCCAGCAGCCGAGCCTGGGCGAACACCGGGGAGCTGTTTTTT. This encodes CASSRAWANTGELFF. This chain uses TRBV5-1 with TRBJ2-2; D remains unclear. This CDR3 has 15 amino acids. Trimming took 4 bases from V and 0 from J, leaving 10 bases between them. The germline V gene encodes CDR1 SGHRS and CDR2 YFSETQ.

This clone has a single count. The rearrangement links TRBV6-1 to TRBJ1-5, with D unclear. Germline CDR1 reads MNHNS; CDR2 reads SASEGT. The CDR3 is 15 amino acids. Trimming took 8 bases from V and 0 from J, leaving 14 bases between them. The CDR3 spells CASVVGPLSNQPQHF. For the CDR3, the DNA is TGTGCCAGCGTCGTAGGGCCCCTTAGCAATCAGCCCCAGCATTTT.

The CDR3 bases are TGCAGCGTTCTAGCCTCTGGAAACACCATATATTTT. Protein sequence: CSVLASGNTIYF. V is TRBV29-1 and J is TRBJ1-3; D gene ambiguous. In germline, CDR1 is SQVTM, CDR2 ANQGSEA. The CDR3 is made up of 12 amino acids. The V and J ends lost 5 bases and 0 bases respectively, with 5 bases between them.

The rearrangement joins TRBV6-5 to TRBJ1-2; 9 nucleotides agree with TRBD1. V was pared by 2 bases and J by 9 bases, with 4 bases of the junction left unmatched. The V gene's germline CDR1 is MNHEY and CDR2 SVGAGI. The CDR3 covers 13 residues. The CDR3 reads CASSYTGGASYTF. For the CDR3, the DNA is TGTGCCAGCAGTTACACAGGGGGCGCGAGCTACACCTTC.

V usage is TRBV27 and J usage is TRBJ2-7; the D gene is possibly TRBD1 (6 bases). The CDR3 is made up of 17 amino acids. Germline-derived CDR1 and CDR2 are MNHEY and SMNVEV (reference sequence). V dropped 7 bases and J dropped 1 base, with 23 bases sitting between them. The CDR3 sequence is CASKGSSQGIFSYEQYF. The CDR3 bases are TGTGCCAGCAAGGGCTCGTCACAGGGAATTTTTTCCTACGAGCAGTACTTC.

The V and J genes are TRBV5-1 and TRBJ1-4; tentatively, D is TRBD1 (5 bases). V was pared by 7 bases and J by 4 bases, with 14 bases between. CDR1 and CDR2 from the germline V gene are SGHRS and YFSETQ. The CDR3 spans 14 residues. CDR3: CASGLTGGNEKLFF. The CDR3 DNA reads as TGCGCCAGCGGACTGACTGGGGGTAATGAAAAACTGTTTTTT.

CDR3 in amino acids: CASSPLTSGRFQEQFF. CDR3 sequence (DNA): TGTGCCAGCTCACCACTGACTAGCGGGAGATTCCAGGAGCAGTTCTTC. This chain uses TRBV18 with TRBJ2-1; 12 bases fit TRBD2. With 1 base clipped from V and 10 bases from J, the junction kept 8 bases outside the gene matches. The CDR3 covers 16 residues. CDR1 is KGHSH, CDR2 LQKENI, per germline.

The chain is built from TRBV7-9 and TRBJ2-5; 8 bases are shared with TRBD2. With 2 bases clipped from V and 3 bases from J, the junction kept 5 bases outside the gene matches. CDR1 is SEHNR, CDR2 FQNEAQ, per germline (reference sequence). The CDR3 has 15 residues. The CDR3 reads CASSLMSGGEETQYF. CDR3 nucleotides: TGTGCCAGCAGCTTAATGAGCGGGGGTGAAGAGACCCAGTACTTC. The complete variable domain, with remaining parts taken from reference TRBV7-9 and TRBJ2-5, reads DTGVSQNPRHKITKRGQNVTFRCDPISEHNRLYWYRQTLGQGPEFLTYFQNEAQLEKSRLLSDRFSAERPKGSFSTLEIQRTEQGDSAMYLCASSLMSGGEETQYFGPGTRLLVL.

The CDR3 loop reads CASRLGPYHGWETQYF. DNA for the CDR3: TGTGCAAGTCGCTTAGGTCCCTACCACGGGTGGGAGACCCAGTACTTC. The chain recombines TRBV12-2 with TRBJ2-5; the table's D call, TRBD2, has no DNA check behind it. TRBV12-2 is reported as a pseudogene. This CDR3 comprises 16 residues.

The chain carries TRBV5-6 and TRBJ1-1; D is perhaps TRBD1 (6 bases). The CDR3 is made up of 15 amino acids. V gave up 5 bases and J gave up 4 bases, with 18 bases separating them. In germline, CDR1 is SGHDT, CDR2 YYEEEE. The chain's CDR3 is CASSFQGLGSTEAFF. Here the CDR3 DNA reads TGTGCCAGCAGTTTCCAGGGGTTAGGGAGCACTGAAGCTTTCTTT.

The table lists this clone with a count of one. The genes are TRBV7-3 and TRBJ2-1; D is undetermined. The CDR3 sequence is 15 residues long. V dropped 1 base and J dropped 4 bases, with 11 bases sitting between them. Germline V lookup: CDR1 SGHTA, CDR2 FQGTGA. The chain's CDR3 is CASSLKLKNYNEQFF. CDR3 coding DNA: TGTGCCAGCAGCTTAAAACTGAAGAATTACAATGAGCAGTTCTTC. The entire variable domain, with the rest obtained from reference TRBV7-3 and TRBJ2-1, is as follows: GAGVSQTPSNKVTEKGKYVELRCDPISGHTALYWYRQSLGQGPEFLIYFQGTGAADDSGLPNDRFFAVRPEGSVSTLKIQRTERGDSAVYLCASSLKLKNYNEQFFGPGTRLTVL.

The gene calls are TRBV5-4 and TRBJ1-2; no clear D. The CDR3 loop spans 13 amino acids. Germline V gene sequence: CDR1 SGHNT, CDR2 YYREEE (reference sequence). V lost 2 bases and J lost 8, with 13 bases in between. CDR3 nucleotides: TGTGCCAGCAGCTTTTACAGTACTTGGGGCTACACCTTC. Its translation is CASSFYSTWGYTF.

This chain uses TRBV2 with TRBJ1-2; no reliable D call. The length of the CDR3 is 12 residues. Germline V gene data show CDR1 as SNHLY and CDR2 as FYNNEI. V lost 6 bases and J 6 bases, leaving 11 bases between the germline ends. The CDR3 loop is CASRTVGNGYTF. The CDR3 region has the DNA TGTGCCAGCAGAACAGTCGGGAATGGCTACACCTTC.

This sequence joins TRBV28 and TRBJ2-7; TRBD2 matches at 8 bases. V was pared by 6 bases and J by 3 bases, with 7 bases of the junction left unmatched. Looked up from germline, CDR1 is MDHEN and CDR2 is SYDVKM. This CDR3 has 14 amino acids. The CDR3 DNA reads TGTGCCAGCAGAGATAGCGGGAACCTCTACGAGCAGTACTTC. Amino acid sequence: CASRDSGNLYEQYF.

This chain's CDR3 is CASSPRQGAALHQPQHF. CDR3 bases: TGTGCCAGCAGTCCGAGACAGGGAGCCGCGCTCCATCAGCCCCAGCATTTT. This chain links TRBV28 with TRBJ1-5; 7 bases line up with TRBD1. Germline trimming cut 5 bases from V and 5 bases from J; bases unmatched to any gene: 15. The CDR3 spans 17 residues. Per the germline V gene, CDR1 is MDHEN and CDR2 is SYDVKM.

CDR3 amino acids: CASSQDTLAPNEQFF. In DNA, the CDR3 is TGCGCCAGCAGCCAAGATACACTAGCGCCCAATGAGCAGTTCTTC. This chain connects TRBV4-3 to TRBJ2-1; TRBD2 aligns across 7 bases. CDR3 size: 15 residues. Trimming cost V 0 bases and J 6 bases; bases outside gene matches: 5. CDR1 LGHNA and CDR2 YSLEER come from the germline V gene.

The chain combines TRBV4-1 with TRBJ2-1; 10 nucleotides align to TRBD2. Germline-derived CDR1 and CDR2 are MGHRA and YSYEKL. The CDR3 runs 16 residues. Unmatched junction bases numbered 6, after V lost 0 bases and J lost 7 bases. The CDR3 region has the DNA TGCGCCAGCAGCCAAGAAGTAGCGGGGGGCCGGAATGAGCAGTTCTTC. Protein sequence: CASSQEVAGGRNEQFF.

In DNA form, the CDR3 reads TGTGCCAGCAGCTTAAATCCACAGGCCGCTATCTACGAGCAGTACGTC. This translates into CASSLNPQAAIYEQYV. This chain joins TRBV5-5 and TRBJ2-7, with D perhaps TRBD1 (5 bases). Germline V CDR1 and CDR2: SGHKS, YYEKEE (reference sequence). The CDR3 spans 16 residues. Trimming left V 2 bases short and J 3 bases short, with 18 bases between.

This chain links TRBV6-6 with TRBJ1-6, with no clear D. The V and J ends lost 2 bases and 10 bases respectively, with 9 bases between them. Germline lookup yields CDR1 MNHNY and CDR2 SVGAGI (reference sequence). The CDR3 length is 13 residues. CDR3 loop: CASSYDLGSPLHF. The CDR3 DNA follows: TGTGCCAGCAGTTACGACCTGGGCTCACCCCTCCACTTT.

The CDR3 nucleotides are TGTGCCAGCTCACCGTCCCTCGGGACAGGCGGAAACACCATATATTTT. Translated, it gives CASSPSLGTGGNTIYF. The V call is TRBV18, the J call TRBJ1-3; 8 bases agree with TRBD1. The CDR3 is 16 amino acids. V shed 3 bases, J shed 4 bases, and the junction held 8 bases outside the gene matches. Germline CDR1 is KGHSH and CDR2 is LQKENI. Drawing the rest from reference TRBV18 and TRBJ1-3, the complete variable domain is NAGVMQNPRHLVRRRGQEARLRCSPMKGHSHVYWYRQLPEEGLKFMVYLQKENIIDESGMPKERFSAEFPKEGPSILRIQQVVRGDSAAYFCASSPSLGTGGNTIYFGEGSWLTVV.

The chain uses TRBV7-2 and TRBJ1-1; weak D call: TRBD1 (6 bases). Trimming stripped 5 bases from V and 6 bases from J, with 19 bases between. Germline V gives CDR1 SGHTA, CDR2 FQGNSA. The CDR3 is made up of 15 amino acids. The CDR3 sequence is CASSLSGPQGSEAFF. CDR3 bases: TGTGCCAGCAGCCTGAGTGGTCCCCAGGGGTCTGAAGCTTTCTTT.

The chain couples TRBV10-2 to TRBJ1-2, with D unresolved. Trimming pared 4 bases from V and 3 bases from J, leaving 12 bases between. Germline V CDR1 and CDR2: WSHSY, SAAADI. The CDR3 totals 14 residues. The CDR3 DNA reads TGCGCCAGCAGTGTCAAACGGGTCGACTATGGCTACACCTTC. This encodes CASSVKRVDYGYTF.

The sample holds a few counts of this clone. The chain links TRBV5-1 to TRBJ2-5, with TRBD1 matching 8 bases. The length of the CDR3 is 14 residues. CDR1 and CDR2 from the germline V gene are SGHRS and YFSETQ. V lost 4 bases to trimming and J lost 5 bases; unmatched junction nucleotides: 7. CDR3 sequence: CASSPAGGWETQYF. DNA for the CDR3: TGCGCCAGCAGCCCGGCAGGGGGCTGGGAGACCCAGTACTTC. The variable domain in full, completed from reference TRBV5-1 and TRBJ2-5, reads KAGVTQTPRYLIKTRGQQVTLSCSPISGHRSVSWYQQTPGQGLQFLFEYFSETQRNKGNFPGRFSGRQFSNSRSEMNVSTLELGDSALYLCASSPAGGWETQYFGPGTRLLVL.

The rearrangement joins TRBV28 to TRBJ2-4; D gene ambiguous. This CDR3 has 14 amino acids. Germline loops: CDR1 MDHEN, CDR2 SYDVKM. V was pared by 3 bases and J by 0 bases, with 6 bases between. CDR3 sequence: CASSFPGAKNIQYF. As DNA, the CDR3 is TGTGCCAGCAGTTTTCCAGGAGCCAAAAACATTCAGTACTTC.